Described below is a single T cell receptor beta chain sequence and its context. Its antigen is still unknown. Sequenced by immunoSEQ multiplex PCR; TCRdb stores in-frame clones only, minus some. This sample has about 350,000 clones, with roughly 92% found just once. The entry originates in a study of brain T cells in children with intractable seizures. Study-wide results and caveats: Pre- and post-surgery blood differed in depth, so pre-surgery absences may be undersampling. Only CDR3 sequence similarity suggested viral specificity, without known HCMV serostatus.

Documented time point: blood from clinic visit 5 months post-surgery; TSC patient then seizure free. Sequencing was limited to surgery cases with top T cell transcript signatures in brain tissue. This CDR3 is 13 amino acids long. The chain combines TRBV21-1 with TRBJ2-1. TRBV21-1 is tagged as a pseudogene. The sequencing used peripheral blood, collected about 5 months after surgery. This sequence originates from a boy younger than two with tuberous sclerosis and intractable seizures. CDR3 amino acids: CASSSKSYNEQFF. CDR3 nucleotide sequence: TGTGCCAGCAGCAGTAAGTCCTACAATGAGCAGTTCTTC.